This TCR beta chain was observed in a study of PD-1 blockade in classical Hodgkin lymphoma. Points from the study as a whole: Only CD4+ TCR diversity, not CD8+, had risen significantly by C4D1. The repertoire differences lack a defined cause, possibly disease activity or prior therapy.

All the patients suffered relapse after autologous stem cell transplantation, and brentuximab vedotin exposure differed. Purification of CD4+ T cells from thawed PBMCs was achieved by magnetic negative selection. The patients, who had relapsed/refractory classical Hodgkin lymphoma, achieved best responses of complete response, partial response or progressive disease. Only in-frame clones appear in the TCRdb table, and some are missing; sequencing was by immunoSEQ multiplex PCR. The sample comprises about 29,000 clones, over 75% of which are singletons, and more than 2% rests with the top ten. Regarding this clone: Its specificity is not known.

V was pared by 6 bases and J by 3 bases, with 4 bases of the junction left unmatched. This CDR3 contains 13 residues. Germline CDR1 and CDR2: MNHEY and SVGAGI. The source is a human donor with classical Hodgkin lymphoma. V gene TRBV6-5 combines with J gene TRBJ1-1; 7 bases agree with TRBD1. Sequencing used CD4+ T cells from blood, obtained at baseline. The CDR3 is CASSQGQHTEAFF. DNA of the CDR3: TGTGCCAGCAGCCAGGGACAGCACACTGAAGCTTTCTTT.